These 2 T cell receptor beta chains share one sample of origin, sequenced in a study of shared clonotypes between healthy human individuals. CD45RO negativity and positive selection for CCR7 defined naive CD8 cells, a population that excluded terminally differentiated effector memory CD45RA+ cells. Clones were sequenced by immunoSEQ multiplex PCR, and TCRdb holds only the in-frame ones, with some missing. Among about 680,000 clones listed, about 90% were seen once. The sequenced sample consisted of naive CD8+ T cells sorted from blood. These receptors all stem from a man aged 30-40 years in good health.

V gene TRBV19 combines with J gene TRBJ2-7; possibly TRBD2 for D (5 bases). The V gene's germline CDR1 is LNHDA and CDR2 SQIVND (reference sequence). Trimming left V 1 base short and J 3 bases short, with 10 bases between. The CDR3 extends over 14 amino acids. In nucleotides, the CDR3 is TGTGCCAGTAGTATAGCCTATGAGGGCTACGAGCAGTACTTC. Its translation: CASSIAYEGYEQYF.

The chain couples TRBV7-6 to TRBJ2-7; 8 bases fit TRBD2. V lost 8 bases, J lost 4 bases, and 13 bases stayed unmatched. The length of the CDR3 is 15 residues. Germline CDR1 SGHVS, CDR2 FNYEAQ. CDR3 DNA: TGTGCCAGCGCGACGGGGGGGTCTTCTGTTTACGAGCAGTACTTC. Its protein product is CASATGGSSVYEQYF.